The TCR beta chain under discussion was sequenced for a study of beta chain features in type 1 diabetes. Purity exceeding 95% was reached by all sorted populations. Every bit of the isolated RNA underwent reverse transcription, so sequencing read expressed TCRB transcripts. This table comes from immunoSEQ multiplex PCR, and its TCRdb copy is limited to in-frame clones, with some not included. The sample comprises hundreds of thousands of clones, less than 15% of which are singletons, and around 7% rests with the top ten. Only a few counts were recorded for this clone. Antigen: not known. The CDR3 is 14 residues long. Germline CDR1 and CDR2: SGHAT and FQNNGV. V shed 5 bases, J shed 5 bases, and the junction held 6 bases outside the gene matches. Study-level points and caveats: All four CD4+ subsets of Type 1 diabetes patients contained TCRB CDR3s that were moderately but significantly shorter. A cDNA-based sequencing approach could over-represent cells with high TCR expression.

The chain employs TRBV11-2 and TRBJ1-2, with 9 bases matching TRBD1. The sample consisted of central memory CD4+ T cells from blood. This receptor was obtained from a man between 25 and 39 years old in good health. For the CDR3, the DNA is TGTGCCAGCAGCCAGCGACAGGGGGAATATGGCTACACCTTC. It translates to CASSQRQGEYGYTF.